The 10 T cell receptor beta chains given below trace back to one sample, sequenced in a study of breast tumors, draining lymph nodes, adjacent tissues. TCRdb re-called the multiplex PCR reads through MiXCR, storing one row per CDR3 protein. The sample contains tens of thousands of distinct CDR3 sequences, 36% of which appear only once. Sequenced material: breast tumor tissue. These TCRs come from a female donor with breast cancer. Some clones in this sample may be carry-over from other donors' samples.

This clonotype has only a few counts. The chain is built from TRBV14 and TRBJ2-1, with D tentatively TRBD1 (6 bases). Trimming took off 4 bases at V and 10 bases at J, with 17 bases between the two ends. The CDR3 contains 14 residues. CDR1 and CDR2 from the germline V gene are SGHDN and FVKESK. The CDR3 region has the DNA TGTGCCAGCAGCCCCTTGGGGGCTAGCCGCGAGCAGTTCTTC. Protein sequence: CASSPLGASREQFF.

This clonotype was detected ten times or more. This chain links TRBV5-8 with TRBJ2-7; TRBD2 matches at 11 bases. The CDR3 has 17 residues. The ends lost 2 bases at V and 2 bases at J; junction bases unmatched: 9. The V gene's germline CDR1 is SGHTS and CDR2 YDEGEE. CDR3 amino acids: CASSFPGRLAGTYEQYF. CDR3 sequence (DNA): TGTGCCAGCAGCTTCCCTGGACGACTAGCGGGAACCTACGAGCAGTACTTC.

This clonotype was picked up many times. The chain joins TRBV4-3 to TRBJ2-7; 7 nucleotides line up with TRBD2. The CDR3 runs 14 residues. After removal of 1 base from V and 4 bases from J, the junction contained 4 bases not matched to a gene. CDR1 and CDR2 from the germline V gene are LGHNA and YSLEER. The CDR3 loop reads CASSQAAGYYEQYF. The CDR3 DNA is TGCGCCAGCAGCCAAGCAGCGGGGTATTACGAGCAGTACTTC.

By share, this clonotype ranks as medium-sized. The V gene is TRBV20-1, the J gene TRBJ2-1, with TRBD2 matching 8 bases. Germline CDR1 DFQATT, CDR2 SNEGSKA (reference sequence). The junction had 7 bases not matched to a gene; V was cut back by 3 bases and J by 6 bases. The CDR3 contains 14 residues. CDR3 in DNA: TGCAGTGCTAGGGGACCGGGACTAGGCAATGAGCAGTTCTTC. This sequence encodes CSARGPGLGNEQFF.

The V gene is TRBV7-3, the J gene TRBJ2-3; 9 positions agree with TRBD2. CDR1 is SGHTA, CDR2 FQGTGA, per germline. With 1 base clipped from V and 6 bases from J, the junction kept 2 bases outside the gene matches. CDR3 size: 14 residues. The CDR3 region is CASSLIAGVDTQYF. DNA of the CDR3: TGTGCCAGCAGCTTAATAGCGGGAGTGGATACGCAGTATTTT.

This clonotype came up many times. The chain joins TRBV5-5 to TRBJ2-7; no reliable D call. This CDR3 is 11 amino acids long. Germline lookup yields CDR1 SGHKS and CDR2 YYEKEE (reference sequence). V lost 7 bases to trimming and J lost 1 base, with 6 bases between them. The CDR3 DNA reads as TGTGCCAGCGCCGAGTCCTACGAGCAGTACTTC. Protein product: CASAESYEQYF.

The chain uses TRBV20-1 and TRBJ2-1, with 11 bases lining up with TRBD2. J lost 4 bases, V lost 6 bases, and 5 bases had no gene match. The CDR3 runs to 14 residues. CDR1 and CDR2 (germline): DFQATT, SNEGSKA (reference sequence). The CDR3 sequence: CSAPGTSGYNEQFF. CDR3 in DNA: TGCAGTGCCCCCGGGACTAGCGGATACAATGAGCAGTTCTTC.

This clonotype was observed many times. This CDR3 reads CSARTSGRVSYNEQFF. The CDR3 DNA sequence: TGCAGTGCGCGGACTAGCGGGAGGGTCTCCTACAATGAGCAGTTCTTC. The rearrangement joins TRBV20-1 to TRBJ2-1; 15 bases are shared with TRBD2. This CDR3 spans 16 amino acids. J gave up 0 bases and V 6 bases, and 3 bases lay outside the gene matches. Germline V lookup: CDR1 DFQATT, CDR2 SNEGSKA (reference sequence).

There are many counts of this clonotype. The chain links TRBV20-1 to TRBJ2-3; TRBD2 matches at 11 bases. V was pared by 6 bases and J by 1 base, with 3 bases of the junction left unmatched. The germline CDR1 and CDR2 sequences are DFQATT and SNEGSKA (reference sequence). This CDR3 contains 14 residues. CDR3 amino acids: CSALAGGGTDTQYF. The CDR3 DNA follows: TGCAGTGCGTTAGCGGGAGGGGGCACAGATACGCAGTATTTT.

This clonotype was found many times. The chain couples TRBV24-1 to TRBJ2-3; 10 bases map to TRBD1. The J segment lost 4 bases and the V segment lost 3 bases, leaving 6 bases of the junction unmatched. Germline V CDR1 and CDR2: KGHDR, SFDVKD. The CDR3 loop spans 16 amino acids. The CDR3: CATSDLGTGESDTQYF. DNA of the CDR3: TGTGCCACCAGTGATCTGGGGACAGGGGAGTCAGATACGCAGTATTTT.